This T cell receptor beta chain was identified during a study of cytomegalovirus exposure and HLA in healthy donors. On this clone itself: Its specificity is unknown.

The study's findings and limits: Later analysis identified about 18,000 TCR beta sequences associated with HLA alleles, using a false discovery rate threshold of 0.05. For most TCR beta V segments, an earlier analysis put the productive rate at about 90% or about 30% of the time.

Vbeta (60) and Jbeta (13) primers were used in the PCR. TCRdb keeps only in-frame clones here, not all; method: immunoSEQ multiplex PCR. The table includes tens of thousands of clones, around 67% detected once. The CDR3 runs to 17 residues. V lost 7 bases and J lost 0, with 21 bases in between. Looked up from germline, CDR1 is SGDLS and CDR2 is YYNGEE. The chain joins TRBV9 to TRBJ2-3, with D hard to call. The receptor comes from a woman aged 50 to 65 in good health and CMV-seropositive. Sequenced sample: PBMCs. CDR3 DNA sequence: TGTGCCAGCGGTACGCCACAGACCGGCACTAGCACAGATACGCAGTATTTT. It yields the protein CASGTPQTGTSTDTQYF.